This T cell receptor beta chain was documented in a study of vaccination effects on CD4 cells after COVID-19. Study in general: Post-vaccine specimens were collected at a median of 72 days following the second dose.

Concerning this clone: Its antigen is currently unknown.

The method was immunoSEQ multiplex PCR; TCRdb's version includes in-frame clones alone and lacks a portion of them. There are around 60,000 clones in the sample; about three quarters occur only once, and roughly 1.2% lies in the top ten. Germline lookup yields CDR1 MRHNA and CDR2 SNTAGT. Trimming cost V 2 bases and J 6 bases; bases outside gene matches: 16. The CDR3 is 17 residues long. After expansion with viral peptide pools in the ViraFEST assay, antigen-specific CD4+ T cells were sequenced. The authors isolated CD4+ T cells after about eleven days of culture. Participants were vaccinated with two doses of either the BNT162b2 or mRNA-1273 vaccine. PBMC were cultured at roughly 2.2 million per well with approximately 9 IU/ml IL-2 and about 9.2 ug/ml peptides.

The sample here was CD4+ T cells from PBMCs cultured with HCoV-229E spike peptides, taken after COVID-19 vaccination. The receptor comes from a human donor who received a COVID-19 vaccine. This chain links TRBV6-4 with TRBJ2-7; TRBD1 matches at 7 bases. CDR3 amino acids: CASSDPLGGYSNVEQYV. CDR3 sequence (DNA): TGTGCCAGCAGTGACCCGTTAGGGGGCTACTCCAATGTCGAGCAGTACGTC.